Given below is one TCR beta chain in context. These data are taken from a study of control samples from healthy donors and cancer patients. CDR3 size: 16 residues. The germline V gene has CDR1 SGHVS and CDR2 FNYEAQ. V shed 5 bases and J shed 4 bases, with 18 bases lying between them. Libraries were prepared by immunoSEQ multiplex PCR; TCRdb keeps only in-frame clonotypes and omits some of them. This sample carries a few hundred thousand clones, approximately 90% of them seen once, and the ten largest clones take over 5.5%. The specimen sequenced was PBMCs. The sequence came from a man aged 35 to 55 with head and neck cancer. The rearrangement uses TRBV7-6 and TRBJ1-3; TRBD1 might be the D (6 bases). Here the CDR3 DNA reads TGTGCCAGCAGCGGACCCTACGGGGGCTCGGGAAACACCATATATTTT. Its protein product is CASSGPYGGSGNTIYF.